This T cell receptor beta chain was identified in a study of T cell responses to AZD1222 COVID-19 vaccine. Produced via immunoSEQ multiplex PCR; TCRdb's table is partial and in-frame only. The sample lists under 85,000 clones; about 88% were seen once. The TCR comes from an adult in good health. This material consisted of peripheral blood, taken on day 0 of AZD1222 vaccination.

Here the CDR3 reads CASSLGIASGGTDTQYF. DNA for the CDR3: TGTGCCAGCAGCTTAGGAATCGCTAGCGGGGGCACAGATACGCAGTATTTT. The rearrangement uses TRBV11-2 and TRBJ2-3, with TRBD2 matching over 9 bases. This CDR3 has 17 residues. The germline gives CDR1 SGHAT, CDR2 FQNNGV. V lost 1 base and J lost 1; bases outside the gene matches: 6.